This entry is about one T cell receptor (beta chain). Its target is not known. The record originates from a study of CD8 T cells in ankylosing spondylitis. Overall study findings and caveats: Ankylosing spondylitis blood seemed to carry a telltale TCR beta motif made of eight or nine highly homologous variants.

TCRdb reprocessed the 5' RACE reads with MiXCR, giving one entry per CDR3 protein. Here the sample spans under 150,000 distinct CDR3 sequences, around 13% being singletons. The sequence derives from a female donor with ankylosing spondylitis or in good health (not recorded which). Sequenced sample: blood, either unsorted or a sorted T cell fraction (not recorded which).

This chain's CDR3 is CASSLGQANEKLFF. The CDR3 DNA sequence: TGCGCCAGCAGCCTGGGACAGGCTAATGAAAAACTGTTTTTT. V usage is TRBV5-1 and J usage is TRBJ1-4; TRBD1 matches 8 bases. Germline V CDR1 and CDR2: SGHRS, YFSETQ. This CDR3 spans 14 amino acids. The V gene end was trimmed by 4 bases and the J gene end by 3 bases; junction bases not matched to a gene: 2.